The 24 T cell receptor beta chains listed next were all sequenced from one sample in a study of vaccination effects on CD4 cells after COVID-19. Prior to sequencing, the ViraFEST assay stimulated PBMC with viral peptide pools, which expanded the antigen-specific CD4+ T cells. With more than nine days of culture completed, CD4+ T cells were isolated. Some clones are missing from TCRdb's copy, which holds only in-frame ones; the method was immunoSEQ multiplex PCR. The repertoire holds around 79,000 clones, roughly 80% seen once, with around 1.5% in the top ten. Antigens for these TCRs are unknown. Sequenced here: CD4+ T cells from PBMCs cultured with HCoV-229E spike peptides, sampled before COVID-19 vaccination. All receptors derive from a human donor who received a COVID-19 vaccine.

The CDR3 here is CASSQEERLNSPLHF. The CDR3 region has the DNA TGCGCCAGCAGCCAAGAGGAACGGCTTAATTCACCCCTCCACTTT. V and J are TRBV4-3 and TRBJ1-6; no reliable D call. V shed 0 bases and J shed 6 bases, with 9 bases lying between them. This CDR3 region has 15 residues. CDR1 LGHNA and CDR2 YSLEER come from the germline V gene.

The rearrangement uses TRBV5-8 and TRBJ2-2; D is unresolved. Trimming took 0 bases from V and 5 from J, leaving 8 bases between them. This CDR3 region has 14 residues. From germline, CDR1 is SGHTS and CDR2 YDEGEE. As DNA, the CDR3 is TGTGCCAGCAGCTTGGAACCCAGGACCGGGGAGCTGTTTTTT. The encoded protein is CASSLEPRTGELFF.

The V and J genes are TRBV10-2 and TRBJ2-3; 7 bases align to TRBD2. This CDR3 contains 17 residues. With V trimmed by 2 bases and J by 5 bases, 13 bases remained unmatched. The germline V gene has CDR1 WSHSY and CDR2 SAAADI. CDR3 sequence (DNA): TGCGCCAGCAGTGAGACATCGACGGGGGGAAGGGTAGATACGCAGTATTTT. Translating it yields CASSETSTGGRVDTQYF.

The sample holds a few counts of this clone. V gene TRBV4-1 combines with J gene TRBJ2-4; D might be TRBD1 (7 bases). The CDR3 extends over 15 amino acids. V dropped 4 bases and J dropped 7 bases, with 17 bases sitting between them. Germline V CDR1 and CDR2: MGHRA, YSYEKL. CDR3 residues: CASSRRQGEANIQYF. In DNA form, the CDR3 reads TGCGCCAGCAGCCGGAGGCAGGGGGAGGCGAACATTCAGTACTTC.

The V call is TRBV7-2, the J call TRBJ1-2; a possible D gene is TRBD1 (5 bases). CDR3 length: 16 residues. Germline values: CDR1 SGHTA, CDR2 FQGNSA. Trimming cost V 5 bases and J 2 bases, with 18 bases left between them. The CDR3 protein is CASSPRGEGMNYGYTF. Written as DNA, the CDR3 is TGTGCCAGCAGCCCTCGAGGGGAGGGGATGAACTATGGCTACACCTTC.

The chain links TRBV6-5 to TRBJ1-5; perhaps TRBD1 as D (6 bases). V was clipped by 3 bases and J by 4 bases, with 10 bases between them. Germline V CDR1 and CDR2: MNHEY, SVGAGI. The CDR3 is 14 residues long. Here the CDR3 reads CASSYAGQNQPQHF. Here the CDR3 DNA reads TGTGCCAGCAGTTATGCGGGACAAAATCAGCCCCAGCATTTT.

The genes are TRBV3-1 (or the pseudogene TRBV3-2) and TRBJ2-5; 11 bases are shared with TRBD2. J lost 5 bases, V lost 5 bases, and 7 bases had no gene match. Germline V gene sequence: CDR1 LGHDT, CDR2 YNNKEL (reference sequence). The CDR3 spans 15 residues. The CDR3 bases are TGTGCCAGCAGCTTCCTTAGCGGGGGGGCGGAGACCCAGTACTTC. Its translation: CASSFLSGGAETQYF.

In the case of this clone: The sample holds other DNA sequences that translate to the same CDR3. The chain is built from TRBV5-1 and TRBJ2-7; perhaps TRBD1 as D (6 bases). The CDR3 covers 13 residues. Germline V gives CDR1 SGHRS, CDR2 YFSETQ. Trimming cost V 0 bases and J 4 bases, with 8 bases left between them. The CDR3 nucleotides read TGCGCCAGCAGCTTGGCACAGGGTTACGAGCAGTACGTC. This encodes CASSLAQGYEQYV.

The chain uses TRBV6-5 and TRBJ1-1; D might be TRBD1 (5 bases). The V gene lost 0 bases and the J gene lost 0 bases, with 11 bases spanning the gap. Germline assignment: CDR1 MNHEY and CDR2 SVGAGI. This CDR3 spans 16 amino acids. The CDR3 region has the DNA TGTGCCAGCAGTTACTCCGCGGGACGGCTGAACACTGAAGCTTTCTTT. This gives the protein CASSYSAGRLNTEAFF.

This sequence joins TRBV19 and TRBJ2-2, with TRBD1 matching 8 bases. The CDR3 has 15 amino acids. Trimming removed 5 bases from V and 5 bases from J; junction bases left unmatched: 7. Germline values: CDR1 LNHDA, CDR2 SQIVND (reference sequence). The CDR3 loop reads CASSGQGVGTGELFF. DNA of the CDR3: TGTGCCAGTAGTGGACAGGGTGTAGGGACCGGGGAGCTGTTTTTT.

The genes are TRBV5-1 and TRBJ2-1; D possibly corresponds to TRBD1 (6 bases). Trimming took off 3 bases at V and 1 base at J, with 17 bases between the two ends. The V gene's germline CDR1 is SGHRS and CDR2 YFSETQ. The CDR3 is made up of 17 amino acids. The CDR3 coding sequence is TGCGCCAGCAGCTCTCTACCCGGGACACCGTCCTACAATGAGCAGTTCTTC. This translates into CASSSLPGTPSYNEQFF. The full variable domain, with the rest looked up from reference TRBV5-1 and TRBJ2-1, is KAGVTQTPRYLIKTRGQQVTLSCSPISGHRSVSWYQQTPGQGLQFLFEYFSETQRNKGNFPGRFSGRQFSNSRSEMNVSTLELGDSALYLCASSSLPGTPSYNEQFFGPGTRLTVL.

This clone was observed a few times. The chain has TRBV2 and TRBJ2-7; D gene ambiguous. Trimming stripped 10 bases from V and 4 bases from J, with 11 bases between. The germline CDR1 and CDR2 sequences are SNHLY and FYNNEI. CDR3 length: 11 amino acids. The CDR3 sequence: CATGRRYEQYV. The CDR3 DNA sequence: TGTGCCACCGGACGGAGATACGAGCAGTACGTC.

The V call is TRBV5-6, the J call TRBJ2-1, with unresolved D. This CDR3 is built from 14 residues. With 4 bases removed from V and 5 bases from J, the gap between germline ends came to 13 bases. Germline CDR1 is SGHDT and CDR2 is YYEEEE. The CDR3 bases are TGTGCCAGCAGCCCCATGGCCGAAGACAATGAGCAGTTCTTC. As protein: CASSPMAEDNEQFF.

The V call is TRBV7-9, the J call TRBJ1-4, with D maybe TRBD1 (5 bases). This CDR3 region has 14 residues. CDR1 and CDR2 (germline): SEHNR, FQNEAQ (reference sequence). V lost 2 bases, J lost 7 bases, and 11 bases lay in between. In DNA form, the CDR3 reads TGTGCCAGCAGCTTACGAGGGGCGGGTGAAAAACTGTTTTTT. Translated, it gives CASSLRGAGEKLFF.

The chain employs TRBV7-3 and TRBJ2-1; 11 positions agree with TRBD2. Germline V gene sequence: CDR1 SGHTA, CDR2 FQGTGA. V lost 3 bases and J lost 6; bases outside the gene matches: 4. CDR3 length: 15 amino acids. CDR3: CASSLKTSGANEQFF. The DNA of the CDR3 is TGTGCCAGCAGCTTGAAGACTAGCGGGGCCAATGAGCAGTTCTTC. The variable domain in full, with the rest retrieved from reference TRBV7-3 and TRBJ2-1, is GAGVSQTPSNKVTEKGKYVELRCDPISGHTALYWYRQSLGQGPEFLIYFQGTGAADDSGLPNDRFFAVRPEGSVSTLKIQRTERGDSAVYLCASSLKTSGANEQFFGPGTRLTVL.

The J gene is TRBJ1-2, the V gene TRBV6-6; perhaps TRBD1 as D (5 bases). The ends were cut back, 5 bases at V and 0 bases at J, with 10 bases in the middle. The CDR3 covers 14 residues. Germline V gene lookup returns CDR1 MNHNY and CDR2 SVGAGI (reference sequence). As DNA, the CDR3 is TGTGCCAGCAGTCCGACAGACCCTAACTATGGCTACACCTTC. It is translated as CASSPTDPNYGYTF.

J is TRBJ2-5 and V is TRBV5-6; D gene ambiguous. In germline, CDR1 is SGHDT, CDR2 YYEEEE. This CDR3 contains 13 residues. V shed 0 bases and J shed 4 bases, with 7 bases lying between them. The CDR3 loop reads CASSLGERETQYF. The CDR3 bases are TGTGCCAGCAGCTTGGGCGAGCGAGAGACCCAGTACTTC. Together with reference TRBV5-6 and TRBJ2-5, the CDR3 gives the full variable domain: DAGVTQSPTHLIKTRGQQVTLRCSPKSGHDTVSWYQQALGQGPQFIFQYYEEEERQRGNFPDRFSGHQFPNYSSELNVNALLLGDSALYLCASSLGERETQYFGPGTRLLVL.

This chain joins TRBV24-1 and TRBJ2-6, with a weak D call TRBD2 (5 bases). The germline gives CDR1 KGHDR, CDR2 SFDVKD. This CDR3 region has 13 residues. The ends were cut back, 4 bases at V and 6 bases at J, with 6 bases in the middle. The CDR3 is CATSEREANVLTF. Here the CDR3 DNA reads TGTGCCACCAGTGAACGGGAGGCCAACGTCCTGACTTTC.

The CDR3, as DNA: TGCGCCAGCAGCCAAGCCGGGACTAGCGGGGTCTACAATGAGCAGTTCTTC. Translating it yields CASSQAGTSGVYNEQFF. The V call is TRBV4-1, the J call TRBJ2-1; 13 bases line up with TRBD2. Losses at the gene ends were 1 base for V and 3 bases for J; bases not matched to a gene: 3. This CDR3 contains 17 residues. Germline CDR1 reads MGHRA; CDR2 reads YSYEKL.

V and J are TRBV6-5 and TRBJ1-2, with D tentatively TRBD1 (6 bases). V lost 0 bases to trimming and J lost 6 bases, with 8 bases between them. The germline V gene has CDR1 MNHEY and CDR2 SVGAGI. This CDR3 is built from 13 residues. In DNA, the CDR3 is TGTGCCAGCAGTTACTCAGGGGGTGATGGCTACACCTTC. Translating gives CASSYSGGDGYTF.

V is TRBV9 and J is TRBJ1-4; D unclear. Trimming pared 3 bases from V and 1 base from J, leaving 13 bases between. The germline gives CDR1 SGDLS, CDR2 YYNGEE. The CDR3 spans 16 residues. CDR3 in DNA: TGTGCCAGCAGCGCCCATGTCACTGAAACTAATGAAAAACTGTTTTTT. This sequence encodes CASSAHVTETNEKLFF.

V usage is TRBV10-3 and J usage is TRBJ2-3; possible D gene TRBD1, 7 bases. Germline V lookup: CDR1 ENHRY, CDR2 SYGVKD. CDR3 length: 14 residues. V gave up 6 bases and J gave up 4 bases, with 14 bases separating them. The CDR3: CAISQGGIADTQYF. The DNA for the CDR3 is TGTGCCATCAGCCAGGGGGGTATCGCAGATACGCAGTATTTT.

The V call is TRBV19, the J call TRBJ2-5; TRBD1 agrees at 7 bases. Germline trimming cut 4 bases from V and 0 bases from J; bases unmatched to any gene: 2. The CDR3 is made up of 14 amino acids. CDR1 LNHDA and CDR2 SQIVND come from the germline V gene (reference sequence). The CDR3 loop reads CASSKGANQETQYF. DNA of the CDR3: TGTGCCAGTAGTAAGGGGGCCAACCAAGAGACCCAGTACTTC.

The chain joins TRBV7-8 to TRBJ2-2; D unresolved. CDR1 and CDR2 from the germline V gene are SGHVS and FQNEAQ. The CDR3 runs 14 residues. With 1 base removed from V and 7 bases from J, the gap between germline ends came to 10 bases. CDR3 loop: CASSLVGLIGELFF. The CDR3 region has the DNA TGTGCCAGCAGCTTAGTGGGCCTGATCGGGGAGCTGTTTTTT.